Listed here are 10 T cell receptor beta chains from one sample, sequenced in a study of T cells after yellow fever vaccination. TCRdb reanalysed the 5' RACE reads using MiXCR and keeps one entry per CDR3 protein. The repertoire includes 160,000 or so distinct CDR3 sequences, 6% to 7.5% of them detected once, and 2.5% sits in the top ten. The material was CD4+ T cells sorted from PBMCs, obtained 5 days after the first yellow fever vaccination. Every receptor here comes from a man aged 18 to 29 who received the YFV17D yellow fever vaccine.

The chain recombines TRBV20-1 with TRBJ1-6; unclear D gene. Germline V CDR1 and CDR2: DFQATT, SNEGSKA (reference sequence). This CDR3 contains 14 residues. V dropped 3 bases and J dropped 3 bases, with 9 bases sitting between them. CDR3 nucleotide sequence: TGCAGTGCTAGTGGGCAACTCTATAATTCACCCCTCCACTTT. Protein product: CSASGQLYNSPLHF.

This clonotype has at least ten counts. This chain links TRBV6-2 or TRBV6-3 with TRBJ2-7; D gene unclear. Trimming shortened V by 8 bases and J by 3 bases, and 8 bases separated the two germline ends. This CDR3 has 11 amino acids. From germline, CDR1 is MNHEY and CDR2 SVGEGT. The CDR3: CASGRHYEQYV. The DNA of the CDR3 is TGTGCCAGCGGCAGGCACTACGAGCAGTACGTC.

This clonotype came up many times. V gene TRBV2 combines with J gene TRBJ2-7; D might be TRBD1 (6 bases). Trimming pared 2 bases from V and 0 bases from J, leaving 8 bases between. Germline CDR1 reads SNHLY; CDR2 reads FYNNEI. The CDR3 has 14 residues. CDR3 region: CASSEQGGSYEQYF. The CDR3 region has the DNA TGTGCCAGCAGTGAACAAGGGGGCTCCTACGAGCAGTACTTC.

In this sample, this clonotype turned up many times. The chain has TRBV7-2 and TRBJ2-7; TRBD1 agrees at 9 bases. The length of the CDR3 is 16 residues. Germline CDR1 SGHTA, CDR2 FQGNSA. V lost 2 bases, J lost 2 bases, and 7 bases stayed unmatched. The CDR3 here is CASSLSGTGIPYEQYF. The CDR3 DNA is TGTGCCAGCAGCTTAAGTGGGACAGGGATCCCCTACGAGCAGTACTTC.

The V and J genes are TRBV5-4 and TRBJ2-3; 7 bases agree with TRBD2. Germline values: CDR1 SGHNT, CDR2 YYREEE (reference sequence). CDR3 size: 15 residues. V shed 6 bases, J shed 3 bases, and the junction held 10 bases outside the gene matches. The DNA for the CDR3 is TGTGCCAGCACCCACGAGCGGGGAGGAACAGATACGCAGTATTTT. Translation gives CASTHERGGTDTQYF.

A few counts support this clonotype. This chain joins TRBV19 and TRBJ2-5; tentatively, D is TRBD1 or TRBD2 (5 bases each). Trimming stripped 3 bases from V and 2 bases from J, with 13 bases between. The CDR3 contains 15 residues. Germline values: CDR1 LNHDA, CDR2 SQIVND (reference sequence). The CDR3 reads CASSMGQGAQETQYF. The CDR3 coding sequence is TGTGCCAGTAGTATGGGGCAGGGAGCTCAAGAGACCCAGTACTTC.

This clonotype was detected many times. The chain links TRBV9 to TRBJ1-4, with 9 bases fitting TRBD1. CDR3 size: 15 residues. The germline V gene has CDR1 SGDLS and CDR2 YYNGEE. The trim removed 2 bases at V and 4 bases at J, leaving 3 bases unmatched. DNA of the CDR3: TGTGCCAGCAGCGTGGGACAGGGCTATAATGAAAAACTGTTTTTT. It is translated as CASSVGQGYNEKLFF.

This clonotype was recorded at least ten times. The chain carries TRBV7-3 and TRBJ2-1; tentatively, D is TRBD1 or TRBD2 (5 bases each). Trimming removed 0 bases from V and 4 bases from J, with 16 bases in between. Germline values: CDR1 SGHTA, CDR2 FQGTGA. This CDR3 has 17 amino acids. CDR3 coding DNA: TGTGCCAGCAGCTTAACGACCCTAGCAGGGATATACAATGAGCAGTTCTTC. Translated, it gives CASSLTTLAGIYNEQFF.

This chain joins TRBV2 and TRBJ2-4; D is perhaps TRBD1 (5 bases). CDR3 size: 16 residues. The V and J ends lost 0 bases and 7 bases respectively, with 16 bases between them. Germline V gene data show CDR1 as SNHLY and CDR2 as FYNNEI. The CDR3 loop is CASSEALFQGPNIQYF. DNA of the CDR3: TGTGCCAGCAGTGAAGCGCTTTTCCAGGGTCCCAACATTCAGTACTTC.

This clonotype was seen a few times. Possible read error: a much larger clone is one base away. The chain has TRBV4-2 and TRBJ1-5; D uncertain. This CDR3 has 14 amino acids. CDR1 LGHNA and CDR2 YNFKEQ come from the germline V gene. CDR3 sequence: CASSRQDGKQPQHF. Written as DNA, the CDR3 is TGTGCCAGCAGCCGCCAGGACGGCAAGCAGCCCCAGCATTTT.